This TCR beta chain derives from a study of T cells in Graves' hyperthyroidism and ophthalmopathy. Points from the study as a whole: Peripheral blood also featured most of the thyroid clonotypes expanded above 0.001.

In regard to this clonotype: The antigen is not known.

Germline assignment: CDR1 SQVTM and CDR2 ANQGSEA. The CDR3 is made up of 13 amino acids. V was trimmed by 5 bases and J by 0 bases, leaving 11 bases between them. Template material for amplifying TCR beta CDR3 regions consisted of RNA transcripts. The HTBI primer set was used in a first-round RT-PCR of the TCR CDR3. TCRdb reprocessed the multiplex PCR reads via MiXCR and lists one record per CDR3 protein. The sample includes about 560,000 distinct CDR3 sequences, about 45% seen only once; the top ten take 8.2%. Lactation, pregnancy, other autoimmune disease or uncontrolled infection excluded patients.

The sequenced sample was peripheral blood or thyroid tissue (not recorded which). The source of this sequence is a woman aged 18-29 years with Graves' hyperthyroidism. The chain joins TRBV29-1 to TRBJ2-7; maybe TRBD1 (6 bases). The CDR3 nucleotides are TGCAGCGTTTTTGACAGGCGCTCCTACGAGCAGTACTTC. This translates into CSVFDRRSYEQYF.